The 20 T cell receptor beta chains given below trace back to one sample, sequenced in a study of T cells in Graves' hyperthyroidism and ophthalmopathy. Regions amplified from RNA transcripts were the TCR beta CDR3 regions. HTBI primers were used for first-round RT-PCR of the TCR CDR3. TCRdb reprocessed the multiplex PCR reads via MiXCR and lists one record per CDR3 protein. The profile shows some 250,000 distinct CDR3 sequences, 14% to 15% of them singletons. Sample: blood. These receptors originate from a woman between 40 and 50 years old with Graves' hyperthyroidism that later progressed to Graves' ophthalmopathy.

This clonotype has a handful of counts. The chain combines TRBV30 with TRBJ1-5; weak D call: TRBD1 (5 bases). The CDR3 spans 13 residues. V dropped 0 bases and J dropped 7 bases, with 10 bases sitting between them. Germline CDR1 GTSNPN, CDR2 SVGIG (reference sequence). The DNA of the CDR3 is TGTGCCTGGAGTGTGGGGGTGCGGCAGCCCCAGCATTTT. This codes for CAWSVGVRQPQHF.

This clonotype was recorded many times. The chain links TRBV7-6 to TRBJ2-2, with D maybe TRBD1 (5 bases). The germline V and J ends were trimmed by 5 bases and 5 bases, with 12 bases remaining between them. Germline V gene lookup returns CDR1 SGHVS and CDR2 FNYEAQ. The CDR3 is 14 amino acids. The CDR3: CASSIGHVTGELFF. CDR3 in DNA: TGTGCCAGCAGCATCGGACATGTGACCGGGGAGCTGTTTTTT.

This clonotype was detected a few times. CDR3 residues: CSAKDRAGANVLTF. CDR3 DNA sequence: TGCAGTGCTAAAGACAGGGCTGGGGCCAACGTCCTGACTTTC. The V and J genes are TRBV20-1 and TRBJ2-6; the match to TRBD1 covers 7 bases. The CDR3 extends over 14 amino acids. The trim removed 4 bases at V and 2 bases at J, leaving 2 bases unmatched. Germline V gene lookup returns CDR1 DFQATT and CDR2 SNEGSKA (reference sequence).

This clonotype was observed at least ten times. The chain links TRBV19 to TRBJ2-7; tentative D call: TRBD1 (5 bases). The CDR3 has 14 amino acids. Trimming cost V 6 bases and J 0 bases, with 12 bases left between them. From germline, CDR1 is LNHDA and CDR2 SQIVND (reference sequence). The CDR3: CASSHTRGSYEQYF. CDR3 sequence (DNA): TGTGCCAGTAGCCATACAAGGGGCTCCTACGAGCAGTACTTC.

Ten or more counts support this clonotype. V is TRBV4-1 and J is TRBJ2-5, with a possible D match to TRBD1 (6 bases). Germline CDR1 MGHRA, CDR2 YSYEKL. There are 17 residues in the CDR3. V shed 0 bases and J shed 2 bases, with 16 bases lying between them. The CDR3 region has the DNA TGCGCCAGCAGCCAAGATTCTTTCGGCAGGGGACAAGAGACCCAGTACTTC. Encoded protein: CASSQDSFGRGQETQYF.

The table lists this clonotype with a few counts. The CDR3: CASSETVPGQGYSGANVLTF. CDR3 bases: TGTGCCAGCAGCGAAACCGTCCCAGGCCAGGGCTACTCTGGGGCCAACGTCCTGACTTTC. V is TRBV7-3 and J is TRBJ2-6, with D maybe TRBD1 (5 bases). The V gene's germline CDR1 is SGHTA and CDR2 FQGTGA. V lost 5 bases and J 0 bases, leaving 23 bases between the germline ends. The CDR3 is 20 residues long.

In DNA form, the CDR3 reads TGTGCCAGCAGAGGACCGGGAGCGGACGAGCAGTACTTC. Residues: CASRGPGADEQYF. The V call is TRBV6-1, the J call TRBJ2-7; weak D call: TRBD2 (6 bases). Per the germline V gene, CDR1 is MNHNS and CDR2 is SASEGT. Deletions cut 6 bases from V and 5 bases from J, with 14 bases between. The CDR3 length is 13 residues.

The chain has TRBV5-1 and TRBJ2-7, with 8 positions matching TRBD2. Germline trimming cut 5 bases from V and 3 bases from J; bases unmatched to any gene: 13. The CDR3 sequence is 16 residues long. CDR1 SGHRS and CDR2 YFSETQ come from the germline V gene. CDR3 in amino acids: CASSSPSGRRDYEQYF. The CDR3 nucleotides read TGCGCCAGCAGTTCTCCGAGCGGGAGAAGGGACTACGAGCAGTACTTC.

This clonotype has at least ten counts. This chain joins TRBV5-6 and TRBJ2-3; no reliable D call. The CDR3 loop spans 12 amino acids. Trimming removed 3 bases from V and 1 base from J, with 3 bases in between. CDR1 is SGHDT and CDR2 is YYEEEE in the germline V gene. The CDR3: CASSWRTDTQYF. As DNA, the CDR3 is TGTGCCAGCAGCTGGCGCACAGATACGCAGTATTTT.

This chain connects TRBV19 to TRBJ1-5, with D hard to call. Between the trimmed V and J ends, which lost 4 bases and 3 bases, there was a span of 10 bases. Per the germline V gene, CDR1 is LNHDA and CDR2 is SQIVND (reference sequence). The CDR3 sequence is 14 residues long. In nucleotides, the CDR3 is TGTGCCAGTAGTACCGGACGGATCAATCAGCCCCAGCATTTT. Translation gives CASSTGRINQPQHF.

This clonotype was recorded many times. The genes are TRBV4-2 and TRBJ2-7, with D possibly TRBD2 on 6 matching bases. The V end lost 1 base, the J end lost 2 bases, and 12 bases lay between the germline ends. Per the germline V gene, CDR1 is LGHNA and CDR2 is YNFKEQ. This CDR3 region has 15 residues. This CDR3 is CASSQVAGTTYEQYF. DNA for the CDR3: TGTGCCAGCAGCCAAGTGGCGGGAACGACCTACGAGCAGTACTTC.

The rearrangement joins TRBV9 to TRBJ2-1; perhaps D is TRBD1 or TRBD2 (6 bases each). V lost 0 bases, J lost 14 bases, and 15 bases lay in between. This CDR3 spans 13 amino acids. Germline V gene lookup returns CDR1 SGDLS and CDR2 YYNGEE. CDR3 coding DNA: TGTGCCAGCAGCGTAGGGGGGGCAGCGATGAAGTTCTTC. Protein sequence: CASSVGGAAMKFF.

This clonotype was observed many times. This chain links TRBV28 with TRBJ1-4; D is undetermined. The CDR3 length is 11 residues. CDR1 and CDR2 from the germline V gene are MDHEN and SYDVKM. Trimming cost V 6 bases and J 3 bases, with 2 bases left between them. The CDR3 spells CASRANEKLFF. CDR3 nucleotide sequence: TGTGCCAGCAGGGCTAATGAAAAACTGTTTTTT.

This clonotype was recorded many times. This chain uses TRBV7-3 with TRBJ2-1; 7 bases are a match to TRBD2. Trimming at V came to 9 bases and at J to 5 bases, leaving 7 bases not matched to a gene. CDR1 and CDR2 from the germline V gene are SGHTA and FQGTGA. The CDR3 spans 13 residues. CDR3 nucleotide sequence: TGTGCCAGTAGTTTGGGACTAAACAATGAGCAGTTCTTC. Translating it yields CASSLGLNNEQFF.

This clonotype was observed at least ten times. This chain joins TRBV11-2 and TRBJ2-4; possible D gene TRBD1, 5 bases. Germline V lookup: CDR1 SGHAT, CDR2 FQNNGV. There are 17 residues in the CDR3. The V and J ends lost 5 bases and 3 bases respectively, with 20 bases between them. DNA of the CDR3: TGTGCCAGCAGCCGGTGGACAAGCCTCCTTGACAAAAACATTCAGTACTTC. Translated, it gives CASSRWTSLLDKNIQYF.

This clonotype was detected ten times or more. The chain carries TRBV29-1 and TRBJ2-5; D is possibly TRBD1 (6 bases). V lost 7 bases, J lost 5 bases, and 14 bases lay in between. In germline, CDR1 is SQVTM, CDR2 ANQGSEA. The CDR3 contains 12 residues. In nucleotides, the CDR3 is TGCAGCGGGAGACAGGCTCTGGAGACCCAGTACTTC. It translates to CSGRQALETQYF. The whole variable domain, remainder taken from reference TRBV29-1 and TRBJ2-5, is SAVISQKPSRDICQRGTSLTIQCQVDSQVTMMFWYRQQPGQSLTLIATANQGSEATYESGFVIDKFPISRPNLTFSTLTVSNMSPEDSSIYLCSGRQALETQYFGPGTRLLVL.

This clonotype was counted ten times or more. V gene TRBV6-1 combines with J gene TRBJ2-1; the D gene is possibly TRBD2 (5 bases). V was pared by 2 bases and J by 6 bases, with 14 bases between. Germline assignment: CDR1 MNHNS and CDR2 SASEGT. CDR3 length equals 15 residues. This CDR3 is CASSEHSSDFNEQFF. CDR3 bases: TGTGCCAGCAGTGAACACAGTAGCGACTTCAATGAGCAGTTCTTC.

This clonotype was counted many times. The chain is built from TRBV13 and TRBJ2-7, with D perhaps TRBD1 (6 bases). The germline V gene encodes CDR1 PRHDT and CDR2 FYEKMQ (reference sequence). Trimming stripped 5 bases from V and 6 bases from J, with 14 bases between. The length of the CDR3 is 13 residues. Written as DNA, the CDR3 is TGTGCCAGCAGCCCCCTGGGGGCTTCCGAGCAGTACTTC. It is translated as CASSPLGASEQYF.

This clonotype showed up many times. The CDR3 bases are TGTGCCATCAGTGAGTCGGTCACCGGGGAGCTGTTTTTT. It specifies CAISESVTGELFF. This chain joins TRBV10-3 and TRBJ2-2, with D unclear. Looked up from germline, CDR1 is ENHRY and CDR2 is SYGVKD. The length of the CDR3 is 13 residues. V lost 0 bases, J lost 4 bases, and 3 bases lay in between.

This clonotype was counted ten times or more. The junction departs from germline at one end; a sequencing error may be responsible. V gene TRBV18 combines with J gene TRBJ2-1; D unclear. Germline CDR1 and CDR2: KGHSH and LQKENI. This CDR3 region has 16 residues. The CDR3 region has the DNA TGTGCCAACTCACCACCGAGGACGAACTCCTACAATGAGCAGTTCTTC. Protein sequence: CANSPPRTNSYNEQFF.